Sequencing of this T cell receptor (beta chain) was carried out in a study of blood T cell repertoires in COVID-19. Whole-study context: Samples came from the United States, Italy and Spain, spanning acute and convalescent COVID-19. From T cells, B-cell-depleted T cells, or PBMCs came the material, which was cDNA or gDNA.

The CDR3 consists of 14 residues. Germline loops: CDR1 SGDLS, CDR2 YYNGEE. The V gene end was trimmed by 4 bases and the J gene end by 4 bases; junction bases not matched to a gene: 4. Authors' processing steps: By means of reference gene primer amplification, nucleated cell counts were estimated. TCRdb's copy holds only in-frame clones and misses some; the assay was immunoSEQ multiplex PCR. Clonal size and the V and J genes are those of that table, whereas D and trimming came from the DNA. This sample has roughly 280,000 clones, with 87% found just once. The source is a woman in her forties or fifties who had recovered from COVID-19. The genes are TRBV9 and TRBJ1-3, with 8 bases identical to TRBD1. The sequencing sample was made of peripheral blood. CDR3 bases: TGTGCCAGCAGCTTGACAGGGGACGGAAACACCATATATTTT. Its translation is CASSLTGDGNTIYF.